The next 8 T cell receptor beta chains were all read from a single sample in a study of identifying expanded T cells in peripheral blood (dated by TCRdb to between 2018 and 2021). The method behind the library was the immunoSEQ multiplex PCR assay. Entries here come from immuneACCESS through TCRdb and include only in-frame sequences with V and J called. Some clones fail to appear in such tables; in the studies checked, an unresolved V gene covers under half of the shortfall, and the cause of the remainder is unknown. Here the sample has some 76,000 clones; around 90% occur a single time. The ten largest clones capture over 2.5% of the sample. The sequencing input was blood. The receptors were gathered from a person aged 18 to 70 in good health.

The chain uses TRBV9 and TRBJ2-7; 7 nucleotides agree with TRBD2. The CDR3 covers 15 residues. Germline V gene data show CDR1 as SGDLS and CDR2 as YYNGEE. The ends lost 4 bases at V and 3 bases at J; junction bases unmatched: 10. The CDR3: CASSPREGGGYEQYF. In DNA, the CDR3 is TGTGCCAGCAGCCCTAGGGAGGGAGGAGGCTACGAGCAGTACTTC.

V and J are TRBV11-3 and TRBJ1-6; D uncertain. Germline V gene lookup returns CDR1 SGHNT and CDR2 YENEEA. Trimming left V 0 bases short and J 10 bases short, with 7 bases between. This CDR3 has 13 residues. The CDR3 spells CASSLDRESPLHF. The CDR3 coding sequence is TGTGCCAGCAGCTTAGACCGGGAGTCACCCCTCCACTTT.

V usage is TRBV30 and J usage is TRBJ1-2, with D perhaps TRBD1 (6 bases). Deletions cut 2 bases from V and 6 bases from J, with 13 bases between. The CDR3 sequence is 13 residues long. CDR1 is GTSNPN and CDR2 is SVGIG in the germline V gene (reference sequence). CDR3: CAWSRDTPNGYTF. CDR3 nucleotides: TGTGCCTGGAGTCGGGACACCCCAAATGGCTACACCTTC.

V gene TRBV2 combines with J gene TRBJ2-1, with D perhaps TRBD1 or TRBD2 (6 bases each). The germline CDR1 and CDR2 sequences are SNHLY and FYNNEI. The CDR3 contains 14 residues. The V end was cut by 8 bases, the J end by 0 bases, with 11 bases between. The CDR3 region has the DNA TGTGCCAGCGGGGGGCCGGGCTCCTACAATGAGCAGTTCTTC. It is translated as CASGGPGSYNEQFF.

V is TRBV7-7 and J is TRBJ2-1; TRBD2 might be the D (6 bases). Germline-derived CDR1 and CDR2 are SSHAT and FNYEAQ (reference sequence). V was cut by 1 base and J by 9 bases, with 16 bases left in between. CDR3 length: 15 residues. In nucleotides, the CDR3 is TGTGCCAGCAGCTTAGAAGCTAGCGCGGAGGTTGAGCAGTTCTTC. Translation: CASSLEASAEVEQFF.

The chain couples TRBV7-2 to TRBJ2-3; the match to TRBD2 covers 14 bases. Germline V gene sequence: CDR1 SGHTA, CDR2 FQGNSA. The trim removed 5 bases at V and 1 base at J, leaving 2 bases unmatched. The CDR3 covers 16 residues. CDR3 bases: TGTGCCAGCAGCCTGGGACTAGCGGGGGGCACAGATACGCAGTATTTT. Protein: CASSLGLAGGTDTQYF. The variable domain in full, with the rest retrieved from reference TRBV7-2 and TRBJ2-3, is GAGVSQSPSNKVTEKGKDVELRCDPISGHTALYWYRQSLGQGLEFLIYFQGNSAPDKSGLPSDRFSAERTGGSVSTLTIQRTQQEDSAVYLCASSLGLAGGTDTQYFGPGTRLTVL.

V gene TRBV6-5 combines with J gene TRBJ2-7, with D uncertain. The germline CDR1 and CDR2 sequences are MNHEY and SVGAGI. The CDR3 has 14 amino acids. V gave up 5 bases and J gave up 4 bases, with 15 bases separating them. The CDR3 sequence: CASSAALLRYEQYF. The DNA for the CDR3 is TGTGCCAGCAGTGCCGCCCTTCTGCGGTACGAGCAGTACTTC.

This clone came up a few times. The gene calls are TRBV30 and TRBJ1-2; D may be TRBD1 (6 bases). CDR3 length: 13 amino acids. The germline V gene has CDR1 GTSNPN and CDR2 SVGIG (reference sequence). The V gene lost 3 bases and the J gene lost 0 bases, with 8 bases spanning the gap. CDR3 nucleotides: TGTGCCTGGAGACAGGGAGCTAACTATGGCTACACCTTC. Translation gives CAWRQGANYGYTF.